Listed below are T cell receptor beta chains from one sample, sequenced in a study of blood T cell repertoires in COVID-19. Repertoires were generated with immunoSEQ multiplex PCR, while TCRdb's copy carries only in-frame clones and drops some. The data show over 130,000 clones, 70% to 90% seen once. Sample: peripheral blood. The source is a human donor in a cohort sampled during active COVID-19. CDR3s include the opening cysteine and the closing phenylalanine or tryptophan. A D gene is named only where the DNA matches it firmly. Clone size is given for some rows only: seen once, a few or many times, or a class if the clone is expanded.

j_call d_call clone_size v_call cdr3_aa cdr3_nt
TRBJ1-2 TRBD1 many TRBV19 CASSIGPGGVYGYTF TGTGCCAGTAGTATAGGCCCAGGGGGCGTCTATGGCTACACCTTC
TRBJ1-1 TRBD1 - TRBV19 CASSAWDRANTEAFF TGTGCCAGTAGTGCTTGGGACAGGGCGAACACTGAAGCTTTCTTT
TRBJ1-2 - - TRBV2 CANTVWEGGNGYTF TGTGCCAACACAGTCTGGGAGGGGGGGAATGGCTACACCTTC
TRBJ1-2 TRBD1 - TRBV28 CASSYGQGVYGYTF TGTGCCAGCAGCTACGGACAGGGGGTGTATGGCTACACCTTC
TRBJ2-1 - - TRBV5-1 CASSLAGTGDQAYNEQFF TGCGCCAGCAGCTTGGCCGGGACTGGGGACCAAGCTTACAATGAGCAGTTCTTC
TRBJ2-1 - - TRBV9 CASSVGEFAGSSYNEQFF TGTGCCAGCAGCGTAGGCGAATTCGCGGGGAGCTCCTACAATGAGCAGTTCTTC
TRBJ1-4 TRBD1 - TRBV5-1 CASSLQGENEKLFF TGCGCCAGCAGCTTACAGGGGGAAAATGAAAAACTGTTTTTT
TRBJ1-4 - - TRBV5-1 CASSPRGVRDEKLFF TGCGCCAGCAGCCCCCGGGGGGTTAGGGATGAAAAACTGTTTTTT
TRBJ1-2 - - TRBV9 CASSVQSNYGYTF TGTGCCAGCAGCGTACAATCTAACTATGGCTACACCTTC
TRBJ1-4 - - TRBV27 CASSSRGGDEKLFF TGTGCCAGCAGTTCGCGGGGGGGGGATGAAAAACTGTTTTTT
TRBJ1-5 TRBD1 - TRBV7-8 CASSVRQGGDQPQHF TGTGCCAGCAGCGTCCGACAGGGCGGGGATCAGCCCCAGCATTTT
TRBJ1-2 - - TRBV6-4 CASSPGQRAYGYTF TGTGCCAGCAGCCCAGGACAGCGTGCCTATGGCTACACCTTC
TRBJ1-2 TRBD1 once TRBV5-4 CASRENRGSVYGYTF TGTGCCAGCAGGGAAAACAGGGGGTCGGTCTATGGCTACACCTTC
TRBJ1-3 - - TRBV18 CASSPTRTASGNTIYF TGTGCCAGCTCACCCACCCGGACAGCATCTGGAAACACCATATATTTT
TRBJ2-2 - - TRBV7-3 CASSSGYTGELFF TGTGCCAGCAGCTCAGGATACACCGGGGAGCTGTTTTTT
TRBJ2-1 TRBD2 - TRBV9 CASSVTEREGGGQFF TGTGCCAGCAGCGTAACGGAGCGGGAGGGCGGGGGGCAGTTCTTC
TRBJ2-3 TRBD1 - TRBV5-8 CASSFGTDTDTQYF TGTGCCAGCAGCTTTGGGACAGACACGGATACGCAGTATTTT
TRBJ2-3 - - TRBV5-8 CASSFTPRLADTQYF TGTGCCAGCAGCTTCACGCCAAGACTAGCAGATACGCAGTATTTT
TRBJ2-7 - few TRBV12-2 CASRLARAVYRGWLSEQYF TGTGCAAGTCGCTTAGCCCGGGCAGTGTACAGGGGGTGGCTGAGCGAGCAGTACTTC
TRBJ1-5 TRBD1 - TRBV18 CASSPPTRGFNQPQHF TGTGCCAGCTCACCACCGACCAGGGGGTTTAATCAGCCCCAGCATTTT
TRBJ2-3 TRBD2 - TRBV2 CASNRGGIRTDTQYF TGTGCCAGCAATCGGGGGGGGATACGCACAGATACGCAGTATTTT
TRBJ2-7 TRBD2 once TRBV7-2 CATKLAGDSYEQYF TGTGCCACCAAACTAGCGGGGGACTCCTACGAGCAGTACTTC
TRBJ2-7 TRBD2 - TRBV23-1 CASTSSGNPTLGEQYF TGCGCCAGCACTTCTAGCGGGAACCCGACCTTGGGGGAGCAGTACTTC
TRBJ2-3 - few TRBV5-1 CASSLNSGRTDTQYF TGCGCCAGCAGCTTAAACAGCGGTAGAACAGATACGCAGTATTTT
TRBJ2-1 - - TRBV5-5 CASSLEGLREQFF TGTGCCAGCAGCTTGGAAGGTTTGAGGGAGCAGTTCTTC
TRBJ2-2 - - TRBV10-1 CASSESETGELFF TGCGCCAGCAGTGAGTCCGAGACCGGGGAGCTGTTTTTT
TRBJ2-1 - - TRBV6-5 CASTVATEQFF TGTGCCAGCACCGTAGCTACTGAGCAGTTCTTC
TRBJ1-2 - - TRBV20-1 CSASFSGGSSYGYTF TGCAGTGCTAGTTTTTCCGGGGGGTCGAGCTATGGCTACACCTTC
TRBJ1-5 - - TRBV7-9 CASSPWGEEQPQHF TGTGCCAGCAGCCCTTGGGGGGAGGAACAGCCCCAGCATTTT
TRBJ2-3 TRBD1 - TRBV7-8 CASSRGQGASDTQYF TGTGCCAGCAGCCGAGGACAGGGGGCCTCAGATACGCAGTATTTT
TRBJ2-1 - - TRBV11-2 CASSLGGPLDEQFF TGTGCCAGCAGCTTAGGGGGCCCCTTGGATGAGCAGTTCTTC
TRBJ1-1 - - TRBV12-1 CASSFQREFCPMNTEAFF TGTGCCAGCAGCTTTCAGCGGGAATTCTGCCCAATGAACACTGAAGCTTTCTTT